These T cell receptor beta chains were read from a single sample in a study of control samples from healthy donors and cancer patients. Profiling relied on immunoSEQ multiplex PCR, and the TCRdb table lists in-frame clones only, not all of them. Among 95,000 to 150,000 clones listed, more than 85% were seen once. Source material: blood. All receptors derive from a woman aged 18-29 years in good health. Both conserved end residues are part of each CDR3.

TRBV3-1/TRBV3-2 | CASSQGSSDTGELFF
TRBV12-5 | CASGLVRWGLSPGQETQYF
TRBV24-1 | CATSDPYSNTDTQYF
TRBV5-1 | CASSRGTSGGASNEQFF
TRBV4-3 | CASSQHGTGTYEQYF
TRBV5-1 | CASSLAGGIRTEAFF
TRBV6-5 | CASGSGGAFYNEQFF
TRBV29-1 | CSVLAGDYEQYF
TRBV21-1 | CASQGGVRGRGVNTEAFF
TRBV6-1 | CASSEWSGRGQETQYF
TRBV29-1 | CSVEDPGQGFAGELFF
TRBV7-6 | CASSFDSGSPLHF
TRBV27 | CASSYQGGQLFF
TRBV28 | CASSLGTANTGELFF
TRBV5-6 | CASSLAQGVTDTQYF
TRBV28 | CASSSPPTHQHF
TRBV24-1 | CATSDPSAGADTQYF
TRBV4-3 | CASSRTRIQPQHF
TRBV5-6 | CASSSPLASGTQYF
TRBV21-1 | CASSKYPGWQGKGAHPQETQYF
TRBV13 | CASSLYTHRERNYGYTF
TRBV15 | CATSSGTYTDTQYF
TRBV7-2 | CASSLAINTEAFF
TRBV19 | CASRLGLGPTGELFF
TRBV28 | CASSSVGGGTYNEQFF